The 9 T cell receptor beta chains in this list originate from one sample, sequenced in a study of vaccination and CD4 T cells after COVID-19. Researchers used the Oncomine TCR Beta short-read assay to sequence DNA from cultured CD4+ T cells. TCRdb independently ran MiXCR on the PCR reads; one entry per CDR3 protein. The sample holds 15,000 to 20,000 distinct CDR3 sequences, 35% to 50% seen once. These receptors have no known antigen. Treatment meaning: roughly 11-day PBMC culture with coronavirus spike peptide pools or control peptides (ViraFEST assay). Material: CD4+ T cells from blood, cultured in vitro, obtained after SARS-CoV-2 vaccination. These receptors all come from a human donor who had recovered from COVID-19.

CDR3 amino acids: CSARASNGQGINQPQHF. CDR3 DNA: TGCAGTGCTAGAGCCTCGAATGGACAGGGGATCAATCAGCCCCAGCATTTT. The chain recombines TRBV20-1 with TRBJ1-5, with TRBD1 identical over 9 bases. The CDR3 spans 17 residues. Germline V gives CDR1 DFQATT, CDR2 SNEGSKA (reference sequence). V shed 1 base, J shed 3 bases, and the junction held 10 bases outside the gene matches.

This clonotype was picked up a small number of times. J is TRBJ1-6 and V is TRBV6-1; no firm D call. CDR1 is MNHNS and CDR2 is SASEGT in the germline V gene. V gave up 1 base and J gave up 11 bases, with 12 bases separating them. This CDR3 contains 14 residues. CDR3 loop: CASSEGAGATPLHF. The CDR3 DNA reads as TGTGCCAGCAGTGAAGGGGCGGGAGCGACACCCCTCCACTTT.

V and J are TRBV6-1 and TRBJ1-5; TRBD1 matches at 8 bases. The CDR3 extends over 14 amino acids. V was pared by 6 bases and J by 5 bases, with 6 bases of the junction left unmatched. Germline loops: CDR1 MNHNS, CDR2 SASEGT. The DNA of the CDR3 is TGTGCCAGCAGAGGACAGGGCGGTCATCAGCCCCAGCATTTT. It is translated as CASRGQGGHQPQHF.

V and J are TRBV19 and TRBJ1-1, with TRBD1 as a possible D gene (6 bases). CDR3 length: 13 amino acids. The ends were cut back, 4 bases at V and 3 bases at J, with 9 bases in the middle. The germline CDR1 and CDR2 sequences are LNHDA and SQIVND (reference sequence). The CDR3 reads CASSNTGHTEAFF. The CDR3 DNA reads TGTGCCAGTAGTAATACAGGGCACACTGAAGCTTTCTTT.

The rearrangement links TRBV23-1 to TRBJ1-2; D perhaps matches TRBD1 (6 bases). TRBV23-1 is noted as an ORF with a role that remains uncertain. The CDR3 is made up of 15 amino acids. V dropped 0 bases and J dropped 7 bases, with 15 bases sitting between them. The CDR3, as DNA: TGCGCCAGCAGTCAATCCTGTTCCCAGGGGTTTGGCTACACCTTC. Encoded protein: CASSQSCSQGFGYTF.

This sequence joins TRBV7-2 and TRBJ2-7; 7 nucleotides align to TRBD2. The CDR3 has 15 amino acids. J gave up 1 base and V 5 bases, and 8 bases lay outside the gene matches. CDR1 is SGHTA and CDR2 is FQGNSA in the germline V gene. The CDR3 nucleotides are TGTGCCAGCAGCGTCAGGACTAGTCAATCCTACGAGCAGTACTTC. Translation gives CASSVRTSQSYEQYF.

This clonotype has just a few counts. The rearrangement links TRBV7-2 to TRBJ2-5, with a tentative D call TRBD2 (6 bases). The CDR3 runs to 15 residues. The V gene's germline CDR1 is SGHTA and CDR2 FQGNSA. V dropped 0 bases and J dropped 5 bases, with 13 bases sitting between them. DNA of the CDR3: TGTGCCAGCAGCTTAGCCGGGGGTCGTTGGGAGACCCAGTACTTC. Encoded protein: CASSLAGGRWETQYF.

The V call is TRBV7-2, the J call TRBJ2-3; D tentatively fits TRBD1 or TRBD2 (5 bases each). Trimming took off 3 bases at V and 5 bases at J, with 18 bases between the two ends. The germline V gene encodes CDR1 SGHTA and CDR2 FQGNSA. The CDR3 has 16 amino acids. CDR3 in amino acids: CASSFRSGTSEDTQYF. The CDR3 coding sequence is TGTGCCAGCAGCTTTCGATCCGGGACCAGCGAAGATACGCAGTATTTT.

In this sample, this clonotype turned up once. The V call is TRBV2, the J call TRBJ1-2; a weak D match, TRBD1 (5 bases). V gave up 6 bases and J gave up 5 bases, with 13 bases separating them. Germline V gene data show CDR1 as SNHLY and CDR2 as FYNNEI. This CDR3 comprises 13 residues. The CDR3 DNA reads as TGTGCCAGCAGCAGGAATCAGGGATATGGCTACACCTTC. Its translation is CASSRNQGYGYTF.